The rows below give T cell receptor beta chains drawn from one sample of a study of blood T cell repertoires in COVID-19. Only in-frame clones appear in the TCRdb table, and some are missing; sequencing was by immunoSEQ multiplex PCR. Seen here are about 210,000 clones, around 91% observed once, and the top ten hold about 5%. The sample taken for sequencing was peripheral blood. All receptors come from a woman in her 40s with acute or convalescent COVID-19. Both conserved end residues are part of each CDR3. D genes are given only for firm matches. Rows may omit the clone size; those that give it use once, few, many or a size class.

clone_size,v_call,j_call,d_call,cdr3_nt,cdr3_aa
NA,TRBV7-9,TRBJ1-5,TRBD1,TGTGCCAGCAGCTTATGGGACAGCCAGAATCAGCCCCAGCATTTT,CASSLWDSQNQPQHF
NA,TRBV3-1/TRBV3-2,TRBJ2-2,NA,TGTGCCAGCAGCCAAGACGGAGCTCCGAACACCGGGGAGCTGTTTTTT,CASSQDGAPNTGELFF
NA,TRBV6-5,TRBJ1-2,TRBD1,TGTGCCAGCAGTATCACCGGGACAGCTAACTATGGCTACACCTTC,CASSITGTANYGYTF
NA,TRBV5-6,TRBJ1-4,TRBD1,TGTGCCAGCAGCTTGCCGGGACAGGCCAATGAAAAACTGTTTTTT,CASSLPGQANEKLFF
few,TRBV2,TRBJ1-6,TRBD1,TGTGCCAGCAGTGAAGCCCGGGACAGGGTTAATTCACCCCTCCACTTT,CASSEARDRVNSPLHF
once,TRBV5-5,TRBJ2-2,TRBD2,TGTGCCAGCAGCTTGGGGACTAGCGGGGCGGGAAGGGCCGGGGAGCTGTTTTTT,CASSLGTSGAGRAGELFF
NA,TRBV2,TRBJ1-1,NA,TGTGCCAGCAGTGAATGGAGTGGGAACACTGAAGCTTTCTTT,CASSEWSGNTEAFF
NA,TRBV4-1,TRBJ1-4,TRBD1,TGCGCCAGCAGCCAAGAAGACAGGGTGAGAAATGAAAAACTGTTTTTT,CASSQEDRVRNEKLFF
NA,TRBV10-3,TRBJ1-2,NA,TGTGCCATCAGTGATCCTGGGGACTCGAACTATGGCTACACCTTC,CAISDPGDSNYGYTF
NA,TRBV5-1,TRBJ1-1,TRBD1,TGCGCCAGCAGCTCGGGAGGGGGCTCGGACACTGAAGCTTTCTTT,CASSSGGGSDTEAFF
NA,TRBV4-1,TRBJ1-1,NA,TGCGCCAGCAGCCTGGGGGGACCTGAAGCTTTCTTT,CASSLGGPEAFF
NA,TRBV4-1,TRBJ2-4,NA,TGCGCCAGCAGCCGCCAAGAGTGGGGGCAAGAGGCAAACATTCAGTACTTC,CASSRQEWGQEANIQYF
NA,TRBV10-2,TRBJ1-1,NA,TGCGCCAGCAGAAACACCAGGGGCACTGAAGCTTTCTTT,CASRNTRGTEAFF
NA,TRBV7-9,TRBJ1-1,NA,TGTGCCAGCAGACCGAGATTGAACACTGAAGCTTTCTTT,CASRPRLNTEAFF
NA,TRBV5-5,TRBJ1-2,NA,TGTGCCAGCAGTGAATGGGACACAAACTATGGCTACACCTTC,CASSEWDTNYGYTF
NA,TRBV19,TRBJ1-2,NA,TGTGCCAGTAGTACGTCCCCCGGCGCAGGGAAGTATGGCTACACCTTC,CASSTSPGAGKYGYTF
NA,TRBV7-2,TRBJ2-2,TRBD1,TGTGCCAGCAGCTATCCGACAGGGGGGTCCCGGGAGCTGTTTTTT,CASSYPTGGSRELFF
NA,TRBV9,TRBJ1-1,TRBD1,TGTGCCAGCAGCGCCGGACAGGGGGCAACTGAAGCTTTCTTT,CASSAGQGATEAFF
NA,TRBV27,TRBJ1-2,NA,TGTGCCAGCAGTTTTGTTGGAGGACCCCGGAACTCATATGGCTACACCTTC,CASSFVGGPRNSYGYTF
once,TRBV6-1,TRBJ1-2,NA,TGTGCCAGCAGTGATTTCTTAGGGGACTATGGCTACACCTTC,CASSDFLGDYGYTF
NA,TRBV20-1,TRBJ2-1,TRBD2,TGCAGTGCTAGTCCCGGGACTAGCGTTGCGAATGAGCAGTTCTTC,CSASPGTSVANEQFF
NA,TRBV27,TRBJ1-2,NA,TGTGCCAGCAGTTTATCCTCCCAACAGGGTTATAACTATGGCTACACCTTC,CASSLSSQQGYNYGYTF
few,TRBV19,TRBJ1-5,NA,TGTGCCAGTACCCAGCGGAGCAATCAGCCCCAGCATTTT,CASTQRSNQPQHF
NA,TRBV5-6,TRBJ1-2,NA,TGTGCCAGCAGCTTGGGTTCGACAGCGCGCTATGGCTACACCTTC,CASSLGSTARYGYTF
few,TRBV12-3/TRBV12-4,TRBJ2-5,TRBD1,TGTGCCAGCAGTTTAGGGGGACAGTCAAGTCAGTACTTC,CASSLGGQSSQYF
many,TRBV10-3,TRBJ2-3,TRBD2,TGTGCCATCAGCATAGCGGGGGGGACAAGCACAGATACGCAGTATTTT,CAISIAGGTSTDTQYF
NA,TRBV29-1,TRBJ1-2,TRBD1,TGCAGCGTTGAAGAGGGCAGGGGGTATGGCTACACCTTC,CSVEEGRGYGYTF
NA,TRBV5-1,TRBJ1-1,TRBD1,TGCGCCAGCAGCAACGGACAGGGGGCTGTCGCTGAAGCTTTCTTT,CASSNGQGAVAEAFF
NA,TRBV7-3,TRBJ2-2,NA,TGTGCCAGCAGCTTAACTCTATCGGGGGTGAACACCGGGGAGCTGTTTTTT,CASSLTLSGVNTGELFF
few,TRBV19,TRBJ1-1,NA,TGTGCCAGTAGTACTGAGAGCTTGAACACTGAAGCTTTCTTT,CASSTESLNTEAFF
NA,TRBV30,TRBJ1-3,NA,TGTGCCTGCGTCGGGGGGCTTGCTGGAAACACCATATATTTT,CACVGGLAGNTIYF